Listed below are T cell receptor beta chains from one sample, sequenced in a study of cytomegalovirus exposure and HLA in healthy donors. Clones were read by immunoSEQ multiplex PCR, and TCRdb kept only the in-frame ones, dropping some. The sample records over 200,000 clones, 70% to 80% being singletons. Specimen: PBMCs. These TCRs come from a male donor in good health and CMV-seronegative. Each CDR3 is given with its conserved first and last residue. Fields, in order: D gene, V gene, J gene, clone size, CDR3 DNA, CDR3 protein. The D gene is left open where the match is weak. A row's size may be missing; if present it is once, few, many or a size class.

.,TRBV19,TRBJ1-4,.,TGTGCCAGTAGTATCCTTCCAGGGGTAAGGACTAATGAAAAACTGTTTTTT,CASSILPGVRTNEKLFF
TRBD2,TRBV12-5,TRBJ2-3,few,TGTGCTAGTGAATCTCCCCCAGGGACTAGCGTATACACAGATACGCAGTATTTT,CASESPPGTSVYTDTQYF
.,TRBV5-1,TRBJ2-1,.,TGCGCCAGCAGGTCTACGGGGAGAATAGCGACAAACAATGAGCAGTTCTTC,CASRSTGRIATNNEQFF
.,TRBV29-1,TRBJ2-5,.,TGCAGCGTTGACCGGGACTGGTCGGGGGAGCAGTACTTC,CSVDRDWSGEQYF
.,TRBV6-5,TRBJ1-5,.,TGTGCCAGCAGTTTAACAGGGAACAATCAGCCCCAGCATTTT,CASSLTGNNQPQHF
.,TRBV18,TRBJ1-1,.,TGTGCCAGCTCGCAAGGGCAGGGCACTGAAGCTTTCTTT,CASSQGQGTEAFF
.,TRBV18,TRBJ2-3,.,TGTGCCAGCTCACCATCGCCACAGGGCACAGATACGCAGTATTTT,CASSPSPQGTDTQYF
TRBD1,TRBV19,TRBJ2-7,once,TGTGCCAGTAGCCTCAGGACAGGGTTTGACGAGCAGTACTTC,CASSLRTGFDEQYF
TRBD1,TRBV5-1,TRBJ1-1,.,TGCGCCAGCAGCTTGGAACCCCGGACAGGGGGCACTGAAGCTTTCTTT,CASSLEPRTGGTEAFF
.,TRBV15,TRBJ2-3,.,TGTGCCACCAGCAGAGAAAGACGGCGGAACACAGATACGCAGTATTTT,CATSRERRRNTDTQYF
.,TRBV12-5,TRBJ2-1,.,TGTGCTAGTGGTGAGTCGGGTGGGTCCTACAATGAGCAGTTCTTC,CASGESGGSYNEQFF
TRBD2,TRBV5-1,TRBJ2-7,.,TGCGCCAGCAGCTTGGGGTGGGGACTAGCGGGAGAGGCCTACGAGCAGTACTTC,CASSLGWGLAGEAYEQYF
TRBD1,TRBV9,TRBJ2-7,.,TGTGCCAGCAGCGTAGTACAGGGGCCGGTCCACGAGCAGTACTTC,CASSVVQGPVHEQYF
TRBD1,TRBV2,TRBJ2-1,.,TGTGCCAGCAGTGAATTTTTGGGACAGGAAATCTACAATGAGCAGTTCTTC,CASSEFLGQEIYNEQFF